The rows below give T cell receptor beta chains drawn from one sample of a study of OX40 agonist ivuxolimab in advanced cancers. Some clones are missing from TCRdb's copy, which holds only in-frame ones; the method was immunoSEQ multiplex PCR. Here the sample spans 55,000 to 80,000 clones, around 86% being singletons. The source was CD4+ or CD8+ T cells sorted from blood, collected in a trial of the OX40 agonist ivuxolimab. The receptors stem from an adult with an advanced solid tumor such as melanoma, head and neck, liver or kidney cancer. Both conserved end residues are part of each CDR3. D genes are given only for firm matches. The size field is filled for only some rows; it gives once, few, many or a size class.

- | - | TRBJ2-7 | TRBV2 | CASSVVTYEQYF | TGTGCCAGCAGTGTAGTTACCTACGAGCAGTACTTC
TRBD1 | - | TRBJ2-7 | TRBV5-4 | CASRIGTAATYEQYF | TGTGCCAGCAGGATCGGGACAGCCGCCACCTACGAGCAGTACTTC
TRBD2 | - | TRBJ2-7 | TRBV4-2 | CASSELAGAFYEQYF | TGTGCCAGCAGCGAGCTAGCGGGGGCCTTTTACGAGCAGTACTTC
- | - | TRBJ2-1 | TRBV7-7 | CASSLGTFNEQFF | TGTGCCAGCAGCTTAGGGACTTTCAATGAGCAGTTCTTC
- | - | TRBJ1-1 | TRBV7-2 | CASSLDWGTEAFF | TGTGCCAGCAGCTTAGACTGGGGTACTGAAGCTTTCTTT
- | - | TRBJ1-4 | TRBV27 | CASSFTGFGVEKLFF | TGTGCCAGCAGTTTCACAGGTTTCGGGGTGGAAAAACTGTTTTTT
- | - | TRBJ2-2 | TRBV7-7 | CATLRFLGNTGELFF | TGTGCCACCCTCCGTTTCCTAGGGAACACCGGGGAGCTGTTTTTT
TRBD2 | - | TRBJ2-3 | TRBV9 | CASSGQLAGVTDTQYF | TGTGCCAGCAGCGGACAGCTAGCGGGGGTCACAGATACGCAGTATTTT
- | - | TRBJ1-3 | TRBV5-6 | CASSPLGTVISGNTIYF | TGTGCCAGCAGCCCTTTAGGGACGGTGATCTCTGGAAACACCATATATTTT
- | - | TRBJ1-1 | TRBV4-3 | CASSQNPRGAGTEAFF | TGCGCCAGCAGCCAAAACCCAAGGGGGGCGGGGACTGAAGCTTTCTTT
TRBD1 | - | TRBJ1-3 | TRBV7-9 | CASSLGSPEGASGNTIYF | TGTGCCAGCAGCTTAGGATCCCCCGAGGGGGCCTCTGGAAACACCATATATTTT
TRBD1 | - | TRBJ2-5 | TRBV10-1 | CASSATGDQETQYF | TGCGCCAGCAGTGCGACAGGGGACCAAGAGACCCAGTACTTC
- | - | TRBJ1-4 | TRBV7-6 | CASSGGRGLANEKLFF | TGTGCCAGCAGCGGGGGGAGGGGACTGGCTAATGAAAAACTGTTTTTT
- | - | TRBJ1-5 | TRBV21-1 | CASSKEDRSQPQHF | TGTGCCAGCAGCAAAGAGGACCGGTCCCAGCCCCAGCATTTT
- | - | TRBJ2-5 | TRBV7-3 | CASSFLSAGWQETQYF | TGTGCCAGCAGCTTCCTATCCGCCGGGTGGCAAGAGACCCAGTACTTC
TRBD2 | once | TRBJ2-4 | TRBV19 | CASTNPGGALAKNIQYF | TGTGCCAGCACGAACCCGGGGGGAGCTTTAGCCAAAAACATTCAGTACTTC
TRBD1 | - | TRBJ2-1 | TRBV5-1 | CASSLGDRVYDEQFF | TGCGCCAGCAGCTTGGGGGACAGGGTATACGATGAGCAGTTCTTC
- | - | TRBJ1-5 | TRBV7-2 | CASSLEGFRPQHF | TGTGCCAGCAGCTTGGAGGGTTTTAGGCCCCAGCATTTT
TRBD2 | - | TRBJ2-5 | TRBV5-6 | CASSKTSGGQETQYF | TGTGCCAGCAGTAAGACTAGCGGGGGGCAAGAGACCCAGTACTTC
- | - | TRBJ2-1 | TRBV11-3 | CASSLNSHNEQFF | TGTGCCAGCAGCTTAAACAGCCACAATGAGCAGTTCTTC
- | - | TRBJ1-3 | TRBV19 | CASSGWLEVMGNTIYF | TGTGCCAGTTCGGGATGGCTCGAAGTAATGGGAAACACCATATATTTT
TRBD1 | few | TRBJ1-1 | TRBV9 | CASSAWTGAGGEAFF | TGTGCCAGCAGCGCCTGGACAGGGGCGGGAGGGGAAGCTTTCTTT
TRBD1 | - | TRBJ1-1 | TRBV7-9 | CASSTRQGVNTEAFF | TGTGCCAGCAGCACCCGACAGGGTGTGAACACTGAAGCTTTCTTT
- | once | TRBJ2-3 | TRBV5-4 | CASKGPSTDTQYF | TGTGCCAGCAAAGGGCCATCCACAGATACGCAGTATTTT
- | - | TRBJ2-6 | TRBV5-1 | CASSITGVQSSGANVLTF | TGCGCCAGCAGCATCACGGGGGTCCAAAGCTCTGGGGCCAACGTCCTGACTTTC
- | - | TRBJ2-6 | TRBV6-5 | CASTRLSGANVLTF | TGTGCCAGCACGAGGCTCTCTGGGGCCAACGTCCTGACTTTC
- | - | TRBJ1-1 | TRBV6-5 | CASSFRTEPDTEAFF | TGTGCCAGCAGTTTTCGGACGGAACCCGACACTGAAGCTTTCTTT
- | - | TRBJ2-5 | TRBV11-1 | CASTFGRDSGETQYF | TGTGCCAGCACTTTCGGTCGGGACAGCGGGGAGACCCAGTACTTC
- | - | TRBJ2-5 | TRBV11-2 | CASSLQETQYF | TGTGCCAGCAGCTTACAAGAGACCCAGTACTTC
TRBD1 | - | TRBJ2-7 | TRBV5-1 | CASSLGAQTGAGGEQYF | TGCGCCAGCAGCTTGGGGGCGCAGACAGGGGCGGGCGGCGAGCAGTACTTC
- | once | TRBJ1-3 | TRBV11-2 | CASSGLIGNTIYF | TGTGCCAGCAGCGGGCTTATTGGAAACACCATATATTTT
- | - | TRBJ2-7 | TRBV18 | CASSPAQGSEQYF | TGTGCCAGCTCTCCAGCTCAGGGGTCCGAGCAGTACTTC
- | - | TRBJ2-5 | TRBV6-6 | CASSYGGLAQETQYF | TGTGCCAGCAGTTATGGGGGCCTGGCCCAAGAGACCCAGTACTTC
TRBD1 | - | TRBJ2-3 | TRBV5-1 | CASSLEAGGIDTQYF | TGCGCCAGCAGCTTGGAGGCAGGGGGAATAGATACGCAGTATTTT
TRBD1 | - | TRBJ1-2 | TRBV29-1 | CSVDPSGQGGGYTF | TGCAGCGTTGATCCCTCGGGACAGGGTGGTGGCTACACCTTC
TRBD1 | - | TRBJ1-5 | TRBV5-5 | CASSFQGTGIQPQHF | TGTGCCAGCAGCTTCCAAGGGACAGGAATACAGCCCCAGCATTTT
TRBD2 | - | TRBJ2-3 | TRBV5-1 | CASSMRPGGNTQYF | TGCGCCAGCAGTATGAGGCCGGGGGGGAATACGCAGTATTTT
- | few | TRBJ2-3 | TRBV4-3 | CASSQDAAQWGGLTDTQYF | TGCGCCAGCAGCCAAGATGCCGCCCAGTGGGGGGGCTTGACAGATACGCAGTATTTT
- | - | TRBJ2-1 | TRBV19 | CASSSRDGSSYNEQFF | TGTGCCAGTAGTAGCCGGGACGGCAGCTCCTACAATGAGCAGTTCTTC
TRBD1 | - | TRBJ1-1 | TRBV28 | CATQRGPNTEAFF | TGTGCCACCCAGAGGGGGCCGAACACTGAAGCTTTCTTT
- | - | TRBJ2-5 | TRBV29-1 | CSQGPGAVETQYF | TGCAGCCAAGGCCCCGGCGCGGTGGAGACCCAGTACTTC
- | - | TRBJ1-1 | TRBV6-1 | CASSRGVLTEAFF | TGTGCCAGCAGCCGAGGGGTTTTAACTGAAGCTTTCTTT
TRBD1 | - | TRBJ2-7 | TRBV28 | CATSIPGQPYEQYF | TGTGCCACCAGTATCCCGGGACAGCCCTACGAGCAGTACTTC
- | - | TRBJ1-6 | TRBV6-1 | CASSQTYNSPLHF | TGTGCCAGCAGTCAAACCTATAATTCACCCCTCCACTTT
- | few | TRBJ2-5 | TRBV11-2 | CASSLESTGFGDF | TGTGCCAGCAGCTTAGAATCGACAGGATTCGGGGACTTC
- | once | TRBJ1-6 | TRBV7-9 | CASSLRAAVVINSPLHF | TGTGCCAGCAGCTTGAGGGCGGCGGTAGTTATCAATTCACCCCTCCACTTT
- | - | TRBJ2-5 | TRBV5-6 | CASSSSSGAQETQYF | TGTGCCAGCAGCTCCTCTTCGGGGGCCCAAGAGACCCAGTACTTC